These T cell receptor beta chains were read from a single sample in a study of cytomegalovirus exposure and HLA in healthy donors. TCRdb's copy holds only in-frame clones and misses some; the assay was immunoSEQ multiplex PCR. The sample carries about 130,000 clones, 74% recorded once. The sample comprised PBMCs. Every receptor here comes from a woman in her 50s in good health and CMV-seropositive. CDR3s include the opening cysteine and the closing phenylalanine or tryptophan. The D gene is left open where the match is weak. Size is omitted from some rows. Given values are once, few, many or a class for expanded clones.

clone size	V gene	D gene	J gene	CDR3 DNA	CDR3 protein
.	TRBV7-7	.	TRBJ2-5	TGTGCTAGCAGCTTAGCGGCGACGGGACAAGAGACCCAGTACTTC	CASSLAATGQETQYF
once	TRBV5-8	TRBD1	TRBJ1-4	TGTGCCAGCAGCTCGGAAGGGGGCACGGCTAATGAAAAACTGTTTTTT	CASSSEGGTANEKLFF
.	TRBV2	.	TRBJ1-6	TGTGCCAGCAGTGAACCTAGGGGAGGTGGTTCACCCCTCCACTTT	CASSEPRGGGSPLHF
.	TRBV6-1	.	TRBJ1-1	TGTGCCAGCAGTGAACAGGGGAGTAGGGCTGAAGCTTTCTTT	CASSEQGSRAEAFF
.	TRBV5-1	.	TRBJ2-1	TGCGCCAGCAGCTTGGGTCAGGGCGGCTCCTACAATGAGCAGTTCTTC	CASSLGQGGSYNEQFF
.	TRBV6-1	.	TRBJ1-4	TGTGCCAGCAGTGAAGCAGCAGGGGTGGGGGAAAAACTGTTTTTT	CASSEAAGVGEKLFF
.	TRBV9	.	TRBJ2-5	TGTGCCAGCAGCGTAGGCAGGGTCCAAGAGACCCAGTACTTC	CASSVGRVQETQYF
few	TRBV5-5	.	TRBJ1-1	TGTGCCAGCAGCTTGGGGGCCGCCACTGAAGCTTTCTTT	CASSLGAATEAFF
.	TRBV5-1	.	TRBJ2-5	TGCGCCAGCAGCTTGGATGGAGGGCCCGGGGGAGAGACCCAGTACTTC	CASSLDGGPGGETQYF
.	TRBV15	.	TRBJ2-5	TGTGCCACCTCCCTGGGGGGGGCGGCGCAAGAGACCCAGTACTTC	CATSLGGAAQETQYF
.	TRBV29-1	TRBD1	TRBJ1-1	TGCAGCGTTGAAGGGGGACAGGGGGATAGTAATGAAGCTTTCTTT	CSVEGGQGDSNEAFF
.	TRBV2	.	TRBJ1-2	TGTGCCAGCGGGGGGGCCAAAGGCTACACCTTC	CASGGAKGYTF
.	TRBV29-1	TRBD1	TRBJ1-1	TGCAGCGTCAATCCAGGGGGCATCGACACTGAAGCTTTCTTT	CSVNPGGIDTEAFF
.	TRBV7-9	TRBD1	TRBJ1-4	TGTGCCAGCAGCCCAGGGTGGGGGACAGGACGTGAAAAACTGTTTTTT	CASSPGWGTGREKLFF
once	TRBV29-1	.	TRBJ2-3	TGCAGCGTTGAAGGACAGGCAGGTACGCAGTATTTT	CSVEGQAGTQYF
.	TRBV4-1	.	TRBJ1-6	TGCGCCAGCAGCCAAGTCAGGGTGACCTATAATTCACCCCTCCACTTT	CASSQVRVTYNSPLHF
.	TRBV5-4	TRBD1	TRBJ2-1	TGTGCCAGCAGCTTGGGGGGGACAGGGAATGAGCAGTTCTTC	CASSLGGTGNEQFF
.	TRBV10-3	TRBD1	TRBJ1-3	TGTGCCATCAGTGAGGCACAGGGGGCGGACAACACCATATATTTT	CAISEAQGADNTIYF
.	TRBV18	TRBD1	TRBJ2-7	TGTGCCAGCTTCCGGACAGGAGGATCCTACGAGCAGTACTTC	CASFRTGGSYEQYF
.	TRBV29-1	.	TRBJ2-5	TGCAGCGTTGAAGATAATTACGCGGCCCTTCCCGAGGGGACCCAGTACTTC	CSVEDNYAALPEGTQYF
.	TRBV30	TRBD2	TRBJ2-3	TGTGCCTCACTCCGCGCGGGGGGCTCGGATACGCAGTATTTT	CASLRAGGSDTQYF
few	TRBV18	TRBD2	TRBJ2-1	TGTGCCAGCTCACCAAAGGGGCAGCGGGGGGGGAACAATGAGCAGTTCTTC	CASSPKGQRGGNNEQFF
.	TRBV11-2	.	TRBJ1-1	TGTGCCAGCAGCCCCCACACGGGGACTGAAGCTTTCTTT	CASSPHTGTEAFF
once	TRBV19	.	TRBJ2-1	TGTGCCAGTAGTACCCTAGCCTACAATGAGCAGTTCTTC	CASSTLAYNEQFF
.	TRBV5-6	TRBD1	TRBJ1-5	TGTGCCAGCAGCCCCGGGACAGGGGGGGTACCCCAGCATTTT	CASSPGTGGVPQHF
.	TRBV7-2	TRBD1	TRBJ1-4	TGTGCCAGCAGCCCTGGGACAGGGATGGCAAAACTGTTTTTT	CASSPGTGMAKLFF
.	TRBV30	.	TRBJ1-6	TGTGCCTGGAACAGGGAAGGTGGTTCACCCCTCCACTTT	CAWNREGGSPLHF
.	TRBV5-6	.	TRBJ1-6	TGTGCCAGCAGCTTGGACTTCCGGTCCGATTCACCCCTCCACTTT	CASSLDFRSDSPLHF
.	TRBV19	.	TRBJ1-5	TGTGCCAGTAGTATCCGGGACAATCAGCCCCAGCATTTT	CASSIRDNQPQHF
once	TRBV11-3	.	TRBJ2-1	TGTGCCAGCAGCCCCGGGGGGCTGAACAATGAGCAGTTCTTC	CASSPGGLNNEQFF
.	TRBV7-2	.	TRBJ2-5	TGTGCCAGCTCCGGGGGGCCGGGAGAGACCCAGTACTTC	CASSGGPGETQYF
.	TRBV6-6	.	TRBJ1-2	TGTGCCAGCAGTTACTCGACCGGGGGGACGGCCTATGGCTACACCTTC	CASSYSTGGTAYGYTF
few	TRBV18	TRBD1	TRBJ2-5	TGTGCCAGCTCTCTAGGACAGGGAGAGACCCAGTACTTC	CASSLGQGETQYF
.	TRBV6-6	.	TRBJ2-3	TGTGCCAGCAGTCTGACTCTCACAGATACGCAGTATTTT	CASSLTLTDTQYF
.	TRBV7-7	TRBD1	TRBJ1-4	TGTGCTAGCAGCCGGGGAGGACAGGGGGGAGAAAAACTGTTTTTT	CASSRGGQGGEKLFF
few	TRBV29-1	TRBD2	TRBJ2-7	TGCAGCGTTGAAGATGCGGGGGACCTCTCCTACGAGCAGTACTTC	CSVEDAGDLSYEQYF
.	TRBV18	.	TRBJ2-7	TGTGCCAGCTCACCGAGCATCGGAGGGGAAGAGCAGTACTTC	CASSPSIGGEEQYF
few	TRBV27	.	TRBJ2-1	TGTGCCAGCAGTCAAAATACAGGGCAACGGTACAATGAGCAGTTCTTC	CASSQNTGQRYNEQFF
.	TRBV19	.	TRBJ2-1	TGTGCCAGTAGTATAGGCCTAGGGGGCGGGACGTTCTTC	CASSIGLGGGTFF
few	TRBV5-1	TRBD1	TRBJ1-1	TGCGCCAGCAGCACGGGACAGGGATCGGGGACTGAAGCTTTCTTT	CASSTGQGSGTEAFF
.	TRBV7-2	TRBD2	TRBJ2-7	TGTGCCAGCAGCCCCCGGATAGCGGGGGGGTACGAGCAGTACTTC	CASSPRIAGGYEQYF